This T cell receptor beta chain is from a study of Tregs in tolerant kidney transplant recipients. TCRdb keeps only in-frame clones here, not all; method: immunoSEQ multiplex PCR. The sample shows some 60,000 clones, about 83% of them seen only once. Unstimulated regulatory T cells (CD4+CD25+CD127-), CD4+CD25- non-regulatory cells, CD4 and CD8 cells were FACS-sorted from thawed PBMCs. The junction had 6 bases not matched to a gene; V was cut back by 4 bases and J by 2 bases. This CDR3 region has 14 residues. CDR1 and CDR2 (germline): GTSNPN, SVGIG (reference sequence). The clonotype originates from a human donor in good health. Sequencing was done on a sample of CD4+ T cells from blood. The chain recombines TRBV30 with TRBJ2-5; TRBD1 matches 8 bases. CDR3 sequence (DNA): TGTGCCTGGAACCGGGACAGGAAACAAGAGACCCAGTACTTC. Its protein is CAWNRDRKQETQYF. Full variable domain (missing parts from reference TRBV30 and TRBJ2-5): SQTIHQWPATLVQPVGSPLSLECTVEGTSNPNLYWYRQAAGRGLQLLFYSVGIGQISSEVPQNLSASRPQDRQFILSSKKLLLSDSGFYLCAWNRDRKQETQYFGPGTRLLVL.